This T cell receptor (beta chain) was retrieved from a study of T cell changes during pregnancy in multiple sclerosis. This clone has a handful of counts. Germline values: CDR1 MDHEN, CDR2 SYDVKM. The CDR3 has 15 residues. Trimming at V came to 3 bases and at J to 0 bases, leaving 4 bases not matched to a gene. Generated by immunoSEQ multiplex PCR, the TCRdb table keeps only in-frame clones and is missing some. The sample consists of tens of thousands of clones, approximately 92% of them appearing once. The J gene is TRBJ2-7, the V gene TRBV28; 8 positions agree with TRBD1. The specimen was peripheral blood, collected in the third trimester of pregnancy. This TCR was recovered from a female donor in good health, enrolled as a control in a pregnancy study. The CDR3 DNA is TGTGCCAGCAGTTTCCGGGACAGGCACTCCTACGAGCAGTACTTC. Translation: CASSFRDRHSYEQYF.